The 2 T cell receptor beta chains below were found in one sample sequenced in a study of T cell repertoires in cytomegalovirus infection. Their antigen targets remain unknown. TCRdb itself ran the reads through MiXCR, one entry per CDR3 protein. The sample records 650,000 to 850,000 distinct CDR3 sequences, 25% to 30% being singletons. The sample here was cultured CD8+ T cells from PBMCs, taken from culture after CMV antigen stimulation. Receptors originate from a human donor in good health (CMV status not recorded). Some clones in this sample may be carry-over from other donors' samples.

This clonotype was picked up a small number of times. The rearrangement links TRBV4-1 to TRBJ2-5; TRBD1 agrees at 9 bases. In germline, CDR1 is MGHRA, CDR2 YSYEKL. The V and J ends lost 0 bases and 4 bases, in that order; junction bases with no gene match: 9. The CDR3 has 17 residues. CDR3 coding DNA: TGCGCCAGCAGCCAAGATCGAGGAGACAGGGGGGTAGAGACCCAGTACTTC. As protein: CASSQDRGDRGVETQYF.

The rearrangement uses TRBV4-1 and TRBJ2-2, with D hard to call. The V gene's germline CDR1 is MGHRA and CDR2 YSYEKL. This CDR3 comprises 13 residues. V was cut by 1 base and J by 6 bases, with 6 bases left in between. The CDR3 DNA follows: TGCGCCAGCAGCCAAGTTACAGCCGGGGAGCTGTTTTTT. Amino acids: CASSQVTAGELFF.